This is a list of T cell receptor beta chains from one sample in a study of T cell repertoires in cytomegalovirus infection. One entry per CDR3 protein, called by TCRdb with MiXCR from the reads. The sample has approximately 500,000 distinct CDR3 sequences; 10% to 12% are singletons. Sequencing input: PBMCs. These receptors were obtained from a human donor in good health (CMV status not recorded). Some clones in this sample may be carry-over from other donors' samples. Each CDR3 is given with its conserved first and last residue. A D gene is named only where the DNA matches it firmly. Clone size is not always given. Where it is, it says once, few, many or a class for expanded clones.

many | TRBJ1-1 | TRBV19 | . | CSTRQGRGNTEAFF | TGTTCCACTCGGCAGGGACGTGGGAACACTGAAGCTTTCTTT
. | TRBJ2-7 | TRBV2 | . | CASTRARYEQYF | TGTGCCAGCACCCGAGCGCGCTACGAGCAGTACTTC
. | TRBJ2-7 | TRBV20-1 | TRBD2 | CSAAQTSGRSYEQYF | TGCAGTGCTGCGCAGACTAGCGGGAGGTCGTACGAGCAGTACTTC
many | TRBJ1-1 | TRBV7-3 | . | CASSPRGGDTEAFF | TGTGCCAGCAGCCCCCGGGGCGGCGACACTGAAGCTTTCTTT
many | TRBJ2-1 | TRBV7-2 | . | CASSLMTLSYNEQFF | TGTGCCAGCAGCTTAATGACACTCTCCTACAATGAGCAGTTCTTC
few | TRBJ1-1 | TRBV19 | . | CASSIRGSEAFF | TGTGCCAGTAGTATCAGGGGAAGTGAAGCTTTCTTT
. | TRBJ1-4 | TRBV5-4 | . | CASSLAGSLNEKLFF | TGTGCCAGCAGCTTGGCAGGGAGCCTTAATGAAAAACTGTTTTTT
many | TRBJ2-1 | TRBV6-1 | . | CASSSTGPVTEQFF | TGTGCCAGCAGTTCTACCGGACCCGTTACTGAGCAGTTCTTC
many | TRBJ2-5 | TRBV7-6 | TRBD2 | CASGGTSGKETQYF | TGTGCCAGCGGGGGGACTAGCGGTAAAGAGACCCAGTACTTC
. | TRBJ2-2 | TRBV18 | TRBD2 | CASSRAGALAGELFF | TGTGCCAGCTCACGAGCGGGGGCGCTGGCCGGGGAGCTGTTTTTT
many | TRBJ1-1 | TRBV6-1 | . | CASSEDGTTEAFF | TGTGCCAGCAGTGAGGACGGAACCACTGAAGCTTTCTTT
. | TRBJ2-5 | TRBV28 | . | CASHKGTAQYF | TGTGCCAGCCATAAGGGAACGGCCCAGTACTTC
many | TRBJ2-1 | TRBV12-3/TRBV12-4 | . | CASSFAASYNEQFF | TGTGCCAGCAGTTTCGCGGCGTCCTACAATGAGCAGTTCTTC
few | TRBJ2-5 | TRBV20-1 | . | CSATTAGETQYF | TGCAGTGCCACGACGGCGGGGGAGACCCAGTACTTC
few | TRBJ1-2 | TRBV20-1 | . | CSASPTGIRYGYTF | TGCAGTGCTAGCCCCACAGGGATACGGTATGGCTACACCTTC
. | TRBJ1-1 | TRBV27 | . | CASSSGQGWTEAFF | TGTGCCAGCAGTTCAGGGCAGGGTTGGACTGAAGCTTTCTTT
few | TRBJ1-2 | TRBV20-1 | . | CSARTGPDYGYTF | TGCAGTGCGAGGACTGGTCCAGACTATGGCTACACCTTC
. | TRBJ1-5 | TRBV7-9 | . | CASSLSGSLGEPQHF | TGTGCCAGCAGCTTATCGGGATCACTTGGGGAGCCCCAGCATTTT
many | TRBJ2-1 | TRBV2 | . | CASSKGEQFF | TGTGCCAGCTCCAAGGGTGAGCAGTTCTTC
many | TRBJ2-7 | TRBV12-3/TRBV12-4 | . | CASSSLGITYEQYF | TGTGCCAGCAGCTCCCTTGGGATTACCTACGAGCAGTACTTC
many | TRBJ1-2 | TRBV5-4 | . | CASSGGLYGYTF | TGTGCCAGCAGCGGGGGCCTCTATGGCTACACCTTC
. | TRBJ1-2 | TRBV5-6 | TRBD1 | CASSRTGDFYGYTF | TGTGCCAGCAGCCGGACAGGAGACTTTTATGGCTACACCTTC
. | TRBJ2-2 | TRBV20-1 | TRBD1 | CSARRSDRAIGELFF | TGCAGTGCTAGACGATCAGACAGGGCAATCGGGGAGCTGTTTTTT
many | TRBJ1-1 | TRBV19 | . | CASIRTAVNTEAFF | TGTGCCAGTATCCGGACGGCGGTGAACACTGAAGCTTTCTTT
. | TRBJ2-7 | TRBV15 | TRBD2 | CATSRGGSSYEQYF | TGTGCCACCAGCAGGGGCGGGAGCTCCTACGAGCAGTACTTC
. | TRBJ2-1 | TRBV3-1 | TRBD2 | CASSQTGTTMSSYNEQFF | TGTGCCAGCAGTCAAACCGGGACTACCATGAGCTCCTACAATGAGCAGTTCTTC
. | TRBJ2-1 | TRBV5-1 | TRBD1 | CASRTGTGESNEQFF | TGCGCCAGCAGAACCGGGACAGGGGAAAGCAATGAGCAGTTCTTC
many | TRBJ2-1 | TRBV10-3 | . | CAISESNEGRSYNEQFF | TGTGCCATCAGTGAGTCTAATGAAGGTCGCTCCTACAATGAGCAGTTCTTC
. | TRBJ2-1 | TRBV20-1 | . | CSARDPMSSYNEQFF | TGCAGTGCTAGAGATCCTATGAGCTCCTACAATGAGCAGTTCTTC
many | TRBJ1-2 | TRBV7-2 | . | CASSLAPAQGTNYGYTF | TGTGCCAGCAGCTTAGCTCCGGCCCAGGGAACTAACTATGGCTACACCTTC
many | TRBJ2-3 | TRBV27 | TRBD1 | CASSTGQGPPSTDTQYF | TGTGCCAGCAGTACAGGACAGGGACCACCTAGCACAGATACGCAGTATTTT
many | TRBJ2-2 | TRBV6-1 | TRBD1 | CASITPGQEANTGELFF | TGTGCCAGCATCACGCCGGGACAGGAAGCGAACACCGGGGAGCTGTTTTTT
. | TRBJ2-7 | TRBV5-6 | . | CASSLVTRGVYEQYF | TGTGCCAGCAGCTTGGTTACGAGGGGAGTATACGAGCAGTACTTC
. | TRBJ2-7 | TRBV19 | TRBD2 | CASSRWEGVHEQYF | TGTGCCAGTAGCCGCTGGGAGGGCGTCCACGAGCAGTACTTC
many | TRBJ2-5 | TRBV14 | . | CASSQVPEQETQYF | TGTGCCAGCAGCCAAGTTCCGGAACAAGAGACCCAGTACTTC
many | TRBJ2-5 | TRBV2 | . | CASSESQQETQYF | TGTGCCAGCAGTGAGAGCCAGCAAGAGACCCAGTACTTC